The rows below give T cell receptor beta chains drawn from one sample of a study of blood T cell repertoires in COVID-19. Sequencing was performed with immunoSEQ multiplex PCR; in TCRdb, only in-frame clones are kept and a portion is missing. Seen here are roughly 250,000 clones, 85% to 90% observed once, and the top ten hold under 2%. What was sequenced was PBMCs or T cells enriched from blood (not recorded which). The receptors stem from a woman aged 45 to 65 who had recovered from COVID-19. Each CDR3 is given with its conserved first and last residue. Each record gives: clone size, V gene, J gene, D gene, CDR3 DNA, CDR3 protein. D genes are given only for firm matches. The size of a clone is reported for some rows only, either as once, few or many, or as a class for expanded clones.

.	TRBV7-3	TRBJ2-1	TRBD2	TGTGCCAGCAGCTTTGGCGGGAGCAATGAGCAGTTCTTC	CASSFGGSNEQFF
.	TRBV3-1/TRBV3-2	TRBJ2-6	.	TGTGCCAGCAGCCCCCGGCTAGCGTCTGGGGCCAACGTCCTGACTTTC	CASSPRLASGANVLTF
.	TRBV30	TRBJ2-3	.	TGTGCCTGGTGGAGGACTAGCACAGATACGCAGTATTTT	CAWWRTSTDTQYF
.	TRBV6-6	TRBJ2-3	TRBD2	TGTGCCAGCAGTTACGGCGGGAGGGCCCCCGTTGTTTTT	CASSYGGRAPVVF
few	TRBV20-1	TRBJ1-6	.	TGCAGTGCTAGTGATGGGGGGAATTCACCCCTCCACTTT	CSASDGGNSPLHF
.	TRBV5-1	TRBJ2-5	TRBD2	TGCGCCAGCAGCCTGAGGACTAGCGGGACCCCCCGTCAGTACTTC	CASSLRTSGTPRQYF
.	TRBV5-1	TRBJ2-1	.	TGCGCCAGCAGCCCCCGGGATAACTCCTACAATGAGCAGTTCTTC	CASSPRDNSYNEQFF
.	TRBV7-6	TRBJ2-1	TRBD2	TGTGCCAGCACCACTTTCTCTAGCGGGGCCTTCAATGAGCAGTTCTTC	CASTTFSSGAFNEQFF
.	TRBV18	TRBJ1-2	TRBD1	TGTGCCAGCTCACAGGGACAGGGAGACGGCTACACCTTC	CASSQGQGDGYTF
.	TRBV3-1/TRBV3-2	TRBJ2-2	.	TGTGCCAGCACCTTTGGGGAGAGGGACACCGGGGAGCTGTTTTTT	CASTFGERDTGELFF
.	TRBV18	TRBJ1-2	.	TGTGCCAGCTCACCACTGAAAGGGGGATCGACCGGCTACACCTTC	CASSPLKGGSTGYTF
.	TRBV4-3	TRBJ1-2	.	TGCGCCAGCAGCCAACGGACTGCCGATGGCTACACCTTC	CASSQRTADGYTF
few	TRBV6-5	TRBJ2-1	TRBD2	TGTGCCAGCACACGGGGACTAGCGGGAGCGGGTGAGCAGTTCTTC	CASTRGLAGAGEQFF
.	TRBV3-1/TRBV3-2	TRBJ2-1	TRBD2	TGTGCCAGCAGAGGGCTAGCGGGAGCGAATGAGCAGTTCTTC	CASRGLAGANEQFF